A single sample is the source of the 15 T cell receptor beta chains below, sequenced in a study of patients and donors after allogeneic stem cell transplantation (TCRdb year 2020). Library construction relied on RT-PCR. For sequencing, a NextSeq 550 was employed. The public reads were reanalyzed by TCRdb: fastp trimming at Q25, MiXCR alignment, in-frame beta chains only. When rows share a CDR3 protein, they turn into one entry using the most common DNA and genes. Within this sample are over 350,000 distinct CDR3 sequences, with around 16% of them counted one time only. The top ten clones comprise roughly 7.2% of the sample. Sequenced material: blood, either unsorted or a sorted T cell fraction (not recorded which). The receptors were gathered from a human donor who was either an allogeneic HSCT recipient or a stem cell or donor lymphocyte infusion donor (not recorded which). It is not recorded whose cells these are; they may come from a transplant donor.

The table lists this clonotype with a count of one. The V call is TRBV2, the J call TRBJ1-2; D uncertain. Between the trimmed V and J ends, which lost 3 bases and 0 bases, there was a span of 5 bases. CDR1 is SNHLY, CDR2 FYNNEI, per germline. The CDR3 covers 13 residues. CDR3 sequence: CASSEDPNYGYTF. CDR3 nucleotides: TGTGCCAGCAGTGAGGACCCTAACTATGGCTACACCTTC.

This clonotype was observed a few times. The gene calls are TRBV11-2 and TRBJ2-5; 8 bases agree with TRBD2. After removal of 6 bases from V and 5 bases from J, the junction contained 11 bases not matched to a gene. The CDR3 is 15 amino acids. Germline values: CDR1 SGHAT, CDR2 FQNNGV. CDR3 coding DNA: TGTGCCAGCAGTCCAGGGGCGGGAGGAGGGGAGACCCAGTACTTC. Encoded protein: CASSPGAGGGETQYF.

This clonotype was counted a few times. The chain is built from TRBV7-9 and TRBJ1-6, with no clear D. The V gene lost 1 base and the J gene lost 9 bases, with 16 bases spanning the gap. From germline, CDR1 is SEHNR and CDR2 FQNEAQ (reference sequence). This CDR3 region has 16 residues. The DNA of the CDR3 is TGTGCCAGCAGCTTAGGTGTCGGGAAGGCTTCTTCACCCCTCCACTTT. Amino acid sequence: CASSLGVGKASSPLHF. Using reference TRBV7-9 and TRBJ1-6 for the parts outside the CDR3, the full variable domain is DTGVSQNPRHKITKRGQNVTFRCDPISEHNRLYWYRQTLGQGPEFLTYFQNEAQLEKSRLLSDRFSAERPKGSFSTLEIQRTEQGDSAMYLCASSLGVGKASSPLHFGNGTRLTVT.

The CDR3, as DNA: TGTGCCACCAGCAGAGATCAGGGCGGACCCGAAGCTTTCTTT. This gives the protein CATSRDQGGPEAFF. The gene calls are TRBV15 and TRBJ1-1; the D gene is possibly TRBD1 (5 bases). CDR3 length: 14 amino acids. Germline CDR1 and CDR2: LNHNV and YYDKDF (reference sequence). V was trimmed by 0 bases and J by 8 bases, leaving 13 bases between them. The variable domain in full, completed from reference TRBV15 and TRBJ1-1, reads DAMVIQNPRYQVTQFGKPVTLSCSQTLNHNVMYWYQQKSSQAPKLLFHYYDKDFNNEADTPDNFQSRRPNTSFCFLDIRSPGLGDTAMYLCATSRDQGGPEAFFGQGTRLTVV.

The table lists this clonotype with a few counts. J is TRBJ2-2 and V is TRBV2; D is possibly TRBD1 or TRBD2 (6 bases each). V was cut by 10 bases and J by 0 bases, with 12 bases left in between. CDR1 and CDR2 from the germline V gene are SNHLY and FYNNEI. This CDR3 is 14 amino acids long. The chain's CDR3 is CANRDFANTGELFF. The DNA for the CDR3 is TGTGCCAACAGGGACTTCGCGAACACCGGGGAGCTGTTTTTT. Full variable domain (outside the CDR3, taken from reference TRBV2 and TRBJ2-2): EPEVTQTPSHQVTQMGQEVILRCVPISNHLYFYWYRQILGQKVEFLVSFYNNEISEKSEIFDDQFSVERPDGSNFTLKIRSTKLEDSAMYFCANRDFANTGELFFGEGSRLTVL.

The CDR3 region has the DNA TGTGCCAGCAGCTTAGTTGGCCAGGGGGGCTCGAACACTGAAGCTTTCTTT. It is translated as CASSLVGQGGSNTEAFF. This chain connects TRBV11-2 to TRBJ1-1; 7 bases fit TRBD1. V shed 1 base and J 1 base; nucleotides not matched to a gene: 9. CDR1 SGHAT and CDR2 FQNNGV come from the germline V gene. CDR3 size: 17 residues.

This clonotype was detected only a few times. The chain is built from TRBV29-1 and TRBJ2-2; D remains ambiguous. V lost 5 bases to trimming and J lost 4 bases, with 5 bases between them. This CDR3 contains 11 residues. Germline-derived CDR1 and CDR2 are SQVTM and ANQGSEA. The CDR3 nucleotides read TGCAGCGTTTCTTTCACCGGGGAGCTGTTTTTT. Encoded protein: CSVSFTGELFF.

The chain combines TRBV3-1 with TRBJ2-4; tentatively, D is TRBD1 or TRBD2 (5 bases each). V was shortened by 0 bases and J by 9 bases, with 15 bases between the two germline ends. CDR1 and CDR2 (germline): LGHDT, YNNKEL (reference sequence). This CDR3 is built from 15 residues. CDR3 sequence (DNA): TGTGCCAGCAGCCAAGAAGGAGGAGTTGGGGGCATTCAGTACTTC. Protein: CASSQEGGVGGIQYF.

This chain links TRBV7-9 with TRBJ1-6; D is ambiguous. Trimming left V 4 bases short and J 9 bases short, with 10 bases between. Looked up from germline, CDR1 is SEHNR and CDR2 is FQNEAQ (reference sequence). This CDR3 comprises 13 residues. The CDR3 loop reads CASSSLLGSPLHF. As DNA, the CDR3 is TGTGCCAGCAGCTCCTTGTTGGGTTCACCCCTCCACTTT.

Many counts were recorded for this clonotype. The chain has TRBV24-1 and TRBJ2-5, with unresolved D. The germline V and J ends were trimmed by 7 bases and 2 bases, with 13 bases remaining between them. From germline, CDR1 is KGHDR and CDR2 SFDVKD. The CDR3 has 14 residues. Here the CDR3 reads CATRPPAAQETQYF. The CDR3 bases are TGTGCCACCAGACCTCCGGCTGCTCAAGAGACCCAGTACTTC.

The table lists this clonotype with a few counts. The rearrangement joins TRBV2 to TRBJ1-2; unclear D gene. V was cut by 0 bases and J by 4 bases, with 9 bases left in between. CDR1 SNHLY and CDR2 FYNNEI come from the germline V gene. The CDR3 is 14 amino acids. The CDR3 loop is CASSEAPPRYGYTF. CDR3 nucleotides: TGTGCCAGCAGTGAAGCCCCGCCTCGCTATGGCTACACCTTC.

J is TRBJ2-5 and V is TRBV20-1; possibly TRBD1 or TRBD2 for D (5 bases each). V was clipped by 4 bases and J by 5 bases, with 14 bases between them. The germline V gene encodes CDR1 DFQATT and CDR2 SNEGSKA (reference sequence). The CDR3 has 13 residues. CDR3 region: CSATPRGRETQYF. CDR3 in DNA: TGCAGTGCTACCCCCCGGGGACGGGAGACCCAGTACTTC.

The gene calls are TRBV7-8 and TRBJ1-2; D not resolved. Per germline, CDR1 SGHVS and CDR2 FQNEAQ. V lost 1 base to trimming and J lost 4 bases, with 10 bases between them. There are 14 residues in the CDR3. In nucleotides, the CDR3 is TGTGCCAGCAGCTTAGACGGAACATCCTATGGCTACACCTTC. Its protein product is CASSLDGTSYGYTF.

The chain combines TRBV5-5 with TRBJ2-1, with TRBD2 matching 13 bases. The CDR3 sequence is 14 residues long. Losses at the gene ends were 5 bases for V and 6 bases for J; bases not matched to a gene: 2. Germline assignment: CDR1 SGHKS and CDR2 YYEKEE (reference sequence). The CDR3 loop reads CASSWTSGGNEQFF. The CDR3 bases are TGTGCCAGCAGTTGGACTAGCGGGGGCAATGAGCAGTTCTTC.

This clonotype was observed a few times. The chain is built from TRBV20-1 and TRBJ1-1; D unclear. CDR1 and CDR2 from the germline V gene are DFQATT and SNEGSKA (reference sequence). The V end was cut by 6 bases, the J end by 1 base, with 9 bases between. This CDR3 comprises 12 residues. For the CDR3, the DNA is TGCAGTGCAAATCTACAGAACACTGAAGCTTTCTTT. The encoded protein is CSANLQNTEAFF.